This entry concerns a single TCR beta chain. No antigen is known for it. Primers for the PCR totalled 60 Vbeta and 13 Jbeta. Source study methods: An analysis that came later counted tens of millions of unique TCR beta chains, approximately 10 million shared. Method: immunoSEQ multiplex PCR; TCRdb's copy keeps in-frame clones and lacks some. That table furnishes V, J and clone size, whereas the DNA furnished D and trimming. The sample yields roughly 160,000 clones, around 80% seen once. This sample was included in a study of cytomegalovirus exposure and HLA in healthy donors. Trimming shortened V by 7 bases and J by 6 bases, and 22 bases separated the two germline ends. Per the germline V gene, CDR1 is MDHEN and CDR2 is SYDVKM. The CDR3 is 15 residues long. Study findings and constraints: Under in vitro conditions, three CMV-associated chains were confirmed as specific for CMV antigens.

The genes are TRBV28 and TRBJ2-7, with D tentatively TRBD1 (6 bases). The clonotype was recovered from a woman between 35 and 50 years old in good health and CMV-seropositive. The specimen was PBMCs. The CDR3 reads CASTSQWAGASEQYF. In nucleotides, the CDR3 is TGTGCCAGCACCTCCCAGTGGGCAGGGGCCTCCGAGCAGTACTTC. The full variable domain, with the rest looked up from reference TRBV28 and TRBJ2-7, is DVKVTQSSRYLVKRTGEKVFLECVQDMDHENMFWYRQDPGLGLRLIYFSYDVKMKEKGDIPEGYSVSREKKERFSLILESASTNQTSMYLCASTSQWAGASEQYFGPGTRLTVT.